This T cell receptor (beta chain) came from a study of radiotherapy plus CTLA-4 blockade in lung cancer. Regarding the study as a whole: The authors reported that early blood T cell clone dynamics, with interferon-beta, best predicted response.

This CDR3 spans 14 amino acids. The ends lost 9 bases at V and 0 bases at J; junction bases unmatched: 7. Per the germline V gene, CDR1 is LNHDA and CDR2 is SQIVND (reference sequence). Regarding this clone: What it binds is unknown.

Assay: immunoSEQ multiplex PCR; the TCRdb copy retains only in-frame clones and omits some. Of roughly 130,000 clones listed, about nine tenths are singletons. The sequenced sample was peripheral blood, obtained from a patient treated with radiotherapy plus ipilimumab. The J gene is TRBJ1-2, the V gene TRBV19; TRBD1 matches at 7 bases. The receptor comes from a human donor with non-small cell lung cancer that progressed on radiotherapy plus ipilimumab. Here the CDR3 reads CASRRQGPNYGYTF. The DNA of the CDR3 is TGTGCCAGCAGAAGACAGGGCCCTAACTATGGCTACACCTTC.